This TCR beta chain emerged from a study of response to subunit inactivated influenza vaccine. The sample holds a few counts of this clonotype. A single record per CDR3 protein comes from TCRdb applying MiXCR to the RT-PCR reads. The data hold 800,000 to 1,000,000 distinct CDR3 sequences, with 21% observed a single time. The receptor was derived from a man aged 45-65 years who received an inactivated influenza vaccine. The starting material was PBMCs from blood, obtained roughly 5 days after vaccination.

The CDR3 loop reads CASRQGPPVQFF. CDR3 DNA: TGTGCCAGCAGACAGGGCCCCCCGGTGCAGTTCTTC. The V call is TRBV7-2, the J call TRBJ2-1; TRBD1 might be the D (6 bases). The CDR3 runs 12 residues. Per the germline V gene, CDR1 is SGHTA and CDR2 is FQGNSA. The V and J ends lost 6 bases and 12 bases respectively, with 15 bases between them.